These T cell receptor beta chains were read from a single sample in a study of T cell responses to AZD1222 COVID-19 vaccine. TCRdb's copy holds only in-frame clones and misses some; the assay was immunoSEQ multiplex PCR. The sample has 150,000 to 200,000 clones, around 90% seen once. Material: peripheral blood, obtained on day 0 of AZD1222 vaccination. Receptors originate from an adult in good health. Each CDR3 is given with its conserved first and last residue. Each record gives: D gene, J gene, V gene, CDR3 protein, CDR3 DNA. A D gene is named only where the DNA matches it firmly.

d_call: TRBD1; j_call: TRBJ1-5; v_call: TRBV2; cdr3_aa: CASSLDRVGQPQHF; cdr3_nt: TGTGCCAGCAGTCTCGACAGGGTGGGTCAGCCCCAGCATTTT
d_call: .; j_call: TRBJ2-7; v_call: TRBV25-1; cdr3_aa: CASRGAYEQYF; cdr3_nt: TGTGCCAGCAGGGGGGCTTACGAGCAGTACTTC
d_call: TRBD2; j_call: TRBJ2-5; v_call: TRBV14; cdr3_aa: CASSQDPRGRGPETQYF; cdr3_nt: TGTGCCAGCAGCCAAGATCCTCGCGGGAGAGGCCCAGAGACCCAGTACTTC
d_call: TRBD1; j_call: TRBJ2-5; v_call: TRBV6-5; cdr3_aa: CASNPGRTGWETQYF; cdr3_nt: TGTGCCAGCAATCCCGGAAGGACAGGGTGGGAGACCCAGTACTTC
d_call: .; j_call: TRBJ1-6; v_call: TRBV6-1; cdr3_aa: CASSEASVAPLHF; cdr3_nt: TGTGCCAGCAGTGAAGCGAGCGTGGCACCCCTCCACTTT
d_call: .; j_call: TRBJ2-6; v_call: TRBV30; cdr3_aa: CAWGGGYGSGANVLTF; cdr3_nt: TGTGCCTGGGGGGGTGGGTACGGCTCTGGGGCCAACGTCCTGACTTTC
d_call: TRBD1; j_call: TRBJ2-1; v_call: TRBV2; cdr3_aa: CASSGPNRGDEQFF; cdr3_nt: TGTGCCAGCAGTGGCCCCAACAGGGGCGATGAGCAGTTCTTC
d_call: TRBD2; j_call: TRBJ2-7; v_call: TRBV9; cdr3_aa: CASSVEAGPYEQYF; cdr3_nt: TGTGCCAGCAGCGTAGAAGCGGGACCCTACGAGCAGTACTTC
d_call: .; j_call: TRBJ1-3; v_call: TRBV3-1/TRBV3-2; cdr3_aa: CASSPRGVSGNTIYF; cdr3_nt: TGTGCCAGCAGCCCACGGGGGGTTTCTGGAAACACCATATATTTT
d_call: .; j_call: TRBJ2-7; v_call: TRBV7-9; cdr3_aa: CASSLSTYEQYF; cdr3_nt: TGTGCCAGCAGCCTTAGTACCTACGAGCAGTACTTC
d_call: TRBD1; j_call: TRBJ1-4; v_call: TRBV6-1; cdr3_aa: CASSERAGGMSEKLFF; cdr3_nt: TGTGCCAGCAGTGAAAGGGCAGGGGGAATGAGTGAAAAACTGTTTTTT
d_call: TRBD1; j_call: TRBJ2-7; v_call: TRBV30; cdr3_aa: CAWSVMRTGFYEQYF; cdr3_nt: TGTGCCTGGAGTGTAATGAGGACAGGCTTCTACGAGCAGTACTTC
d_call: .; j_call: TRBJ1-5; v_call: TRBV19; cdr3_aa: CASKGGSNQPQHF; cdr3_nt: TGTGCCAGTAAGGGTGGAAGCAATCAGCCCCAGCATTTT
d_call: .; j_call: TRBJ2-4; v_call: TRBV4-2; cdr3_aa: CASSQGFSGARVNIQYF; cdr3_nt: TGTGCCAGCAGCCAAGGCTTTTCCGGGGCACGAGTGAACATTCAGTACTTC
d_call: .; j_call: TRBJ2-5; v_call: TRBV7-9; cdr3_aa: CASSSPPGLEETQYF; cdr3_nt: TGTGCCAGCAGCTCCCCACCGGGCCTCGAAGAGACCCAGTACTTC
d_call: .; j_call: TRBJ1-3; v_call: TRBV7-2; cdr3_aa: CASSLTGRAVSGNTIYF; cdr3_nt: TGTGCCAGCAGCTTAACCGGTCGGGCCGTCTCTGGAAACACCATATATTTT
d_call: TRBD2; j_call: TRBJ2-2; v_call: TRBV2; cdr3_aa: CASNPGLAGGGELFF; cdr3_nt: TGTGCCAGCAACCCCGGACTAGCAGGCGGCGGGGAGCTGTTTTTT
d_call: TRBD1; j_call: TRBJ2-5; v_call: TRBV28; cdr3_aa: CASSGAGTAQETQYF; cdr3_nt: TGTGCCAGCAGTGGGGCAGGGACAGCTCAAGAGACCCAGTACTTC
d_call: TRBD1; j_call: TRBJ2-3; v_call: TRBV5-6; cdr3_aa: CASTLGTGLTTDTQYF; cdr3_nt: TGTGCCAGCACCTTGGGGACAGGGCTAACCACAGATACGCAGTATTTT
d_call: .; j_call: TRBJ1-1; v_call: TRBV6-2/TRBV6-3; cdr3_aa: CASSYSLEGTEAFF; cdr3_nt: TGTGCCAGCAGTTACTCCCTTGAGGGCACTGAAGCTTTCTTT
d_call: .; j_call: TRBJ2-3; v_call: TRBV12-5; cdr3_aa: CASGLEQGRTDTQYF; cdr3_nt: TGTGCTAGTGGTTTGGAACAGGGAAGGACAGATACGCAGTATTTT
d_call: .; j_call: TRBJ2-7; v_call: TRBV7-9; cdr3_aa: CASSLLEELSYEQYF; cdr3_nt: TGTGCCAGCAGCCTATTAGAAGAGCTTAGCTACGAGCAGTACTTC
d_call: .; j_call: TRBJ2-7; v_call: TRBV7-9; cdr3_aa: CASSRPDTRLDEQYF; cdr3_nt: TGTGCCAGCAGCCGACCGGACACAAGGCTCGACGAGCAGTACTTC
d_call: .; j_call: TRBJ2-7; v_call: TRBV5-8; cdr3_aa: CASSPAADRSRREQYF; cdr3_nt: TGTGCCAGCAGCCCCGCCGCCGACAGGTCACGAAGAGAGCAGTACTTC
d_call: .; j_call: TRBJ2-1; v_call: TRBV5-1; cdr3_aa: CASRPTSFNEQFF; cdr3_nt: TGCGCCAGCAGGCCGACTAGTTTCAATGAGCAGTTCTTC
d_call: TRBD1; j_call: TRBJ1-3; v_call: TRBV28; cdr3_aa: CASSLIGTAYSGNTIYF; cdr3_nt: TGTGCCAGCAGTTTGATTGGGACAGCCTACTCTGGAAACACCATATATTTT